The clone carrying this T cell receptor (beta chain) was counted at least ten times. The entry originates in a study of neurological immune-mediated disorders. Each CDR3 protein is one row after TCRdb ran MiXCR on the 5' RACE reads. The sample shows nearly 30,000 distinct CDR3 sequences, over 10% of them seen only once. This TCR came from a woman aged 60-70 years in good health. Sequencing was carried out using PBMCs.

The CDR3 DNA reads as TGTGCCAGCAGCTATACAGGGGGAAGCGATCAGCCCCAGCATTTT. The encoded protein is CASSYTGGSDQPQHF. J is TRBJ1-5 and V is TRBV5-5, with 8 bases lining up with TRBD1. This CDR3 contains 15 residues. V lost 3 bases and J lost 5; bases outside the gene matches: 7. CDR1 is SGHKS, CDR2 YYEKEE, per germline (reference sequence). Full variable domain (missing parts from reference TRBV5-5 and TRBJ1-5): DAGVTQSPTHLIKTRGQQVTLRCSPISGHKSVSWYQQVLGQGPQFIFQYYEKEERGRGNFPDRFSARQFPNYSSELNVNALLLGDSALYLCASSYTGGSDQPQHFGDGTRLSIL.